This T cell receptor (beta chain) was found in a study of T cell responses to AZD1222 COVID-19 vaccine. Broader study findings: Clonal diversity was possibly underestimated, and white British individuals and females predominated among donors. Seropositive status at baseline applied to only six AZD1222 recipients. Within unmutated variant regions lay the reported targets of nearly half of spike-specific TCRs.

Clones were sequenced by immunoSEQ multiplex PCR, and TCRdb holds only the in-frame ones, with some missing. The table shows 130,000 to 150,000 clones, with 90% to 95% occurring only once. A remark on this clone: The antigen is unknown.

Trimming left V 0 bases short and J 2 bases short, with 7 bases between. This CDR3 comprises 14 residues. CDR1 and CDR2 (germline): KGHSH, LQKENI. This specimen consisted of peripheral blood, obtained on day 0 of MenACWY control vaccination. The rearrangement links TRBV18 to TRBJ1-2; D call uncertain. The clonotype originates from an adult in good health. CDR3 loop: CASSPPSDNYGYTF. In DNA, the CDR3 is TGTGCCAGCTCACCACCGTCAGACAACTATGGCTACACCTTC.